The clone carrying this T cell receptor (beta chain) occurred many times. The antigen is unknown. This CDR3 comprises 15 residues. J was trimmed by 10 bases and V by 5 bases; bases with no gene match: 12. Germline-derived CDR1 and CDR2 are SGHTA and FQGNSA. The data were obtained in a study of spatial heterogeneity in lung cancer. Study-level background: Alpha-chain sequences were consistently detected less often than beta-chain sequences. Study outcomes and limitations: Tumoral mutation counts were tracked by counts of expanded intratumoral alpha and beta TCRs.

Every individual TCR cDNA molecule carried its own unique molecular identifier, which allowed correction of PCR and sequencing errors. TCRdb reanalysed the 5' RACE reads using MiXCR and keeps one entry per CDR3 protein. This sample has 25,000 to 30,000 distinct CDR3 sequences; more than 5.5% occur once, and the top ten carry around 26%. Time point meaning: sample taken at primary tumor resection. Samples were obtained from 70 or so donors, all untreated early-stage non-small cell lung cancer patients. Researchers sequenced whole RNA taken from tumor, nontumor lung or frozen PBMC without sorting. This receptor was obtained from a male donor with early-stage non-small cell lung cancer. The chain carries TRBV7-2 and TRBJ1-1, with 11 positions matching TRBD1. The sequencing here drew on lung tumor tissue, taken at surgery. The CDR3 DNA reads TGTGCCAGCAGCCTACCCGGGGGACAGGGGGGTAGAGCTTTCTTT. This encodes CASSLPGGQGGRAFF.